One and the same sample provided the 13 T cell receptor beta chains below, sequenced in a study of blood T cell repertoires in COVID-19. Method: immunoSEQ multiplex PCR; TCRdb's copy keeps in-frame clones and lacks some. The sample has fewer than 130,000 clones, roughly four fifths seen once. The source material was peripheral blood. The receptors shown here come from a woman aged 55 to 70 with acute or convalescent COVID-19.

This chain uses TRBV7-3 with TRBJ2-1; perhaps TRBD1 as D (6 bases). This CDR3 spans 14 amino acids. Germline CDR1 is SGHTA and CDR2 is FQGTGA. With 5 bases removed from V and 9 bases from J, the gap between germline ends came to 17 bases. CDR3 DNA: TGTGCCAGCAGCCCGAACAGGGTAGAGGGTGAGCAGTTCTTC. Encoded protein: CASSPNRVEGEQFF. Variable domain in full (rest from reference TRBV7-3 and TRBJ2-1): GAGVSQTPSNKVTEKGKYVELRCDPISGHTALYWYRQSLGQGPEFLIYFQGTGAADDSGLPNDRFFAVRPEGSVSTLKIQRTERGDSAVYLCASSPNRVEGEQFFGPGTRLTVL.

The chain joins TRBV5-6 to TRBJ1-2; TRBD1 aligns across 8 bases. V shed 0 bases, J shed 7 bases, and the junction held 8 bases outside the gene matches. Germline V lookup: CDR1 SGHDT, CDR2 YYEEEE. The CDR3 covers 15 residues. CDR3 sequence: CASSLGQGFGGGYTF. DNA for the CDR3: TGTGCCAGCAGCTTGGGACAGGGGTTTGGCGGTGGCTACACCTTC. Variable domain in full (rest from reference TRBV5-6 and TRBJ1-2): DAGVTQSPTHLIKTRGQQVTLRCSPKSGHDTVSWYQQALGQGPQFIFQYYEEEERQRGNFPDRFSGHQFPNYSSELNVNALLLGDSALYLCASSLGQGFGGGYTFGSGTRLTVV.

V is TRBV25-1 and J is TRBJ2-5, with D uncertain. CDR1 and CDR2 from the germline V gene are MGHDK and SYGVNS. Trimming removed 0 bases at V and 0 bases at J, with 8 bases between. The CDR3 is made up of 15 amino acids. The CDR3 nucleotides are TGTGCCAGCAGTGAATATAGAGCAAACCAAGAGACCCAGTACTTC. It specifies CASSEYRANQETQYF.

This chain joins TRBV7-2 and TRBJ1-2; D is uncertain. Germline CDR1 is SGHTA and CDR2 is FQGNSA. This CDR3 is 12 amino acids long. Trimming removed 5 bases at V and 2 bases at J, with 6 bases between. The CDR3 nucleotides read TGTGCCAGCAGCCCGACAAACTATGGCTACACCTTC. Its translation: CASSPTNYGYTF.

The V call is TRBV18, the J call TRBJ2-3, with 10 bases matching TRBD2. Looked up from germline, CDR1 is KGHSH and CDR2 is LQKENI. The ends lost 0 bases at V and 7 bases at J; junction bases unmatched: 13. This CDR3 is built from 18 residues. This chain's CDR3 is CASSPPSGGGPTLNTQYF. CDR3 sequence (DNA): TGTGCCAGCTCACCACCGAGCGGGGGGGGCCCCACATTGAATACGCAGTATTTT.

The genes are TRBV5-1 and TRBJ2-5, with D possibly being TRBD1 (5 bases). The CDR3 has 14 amino acids. Between the trimmed V and J ends, which lost 4 bases and 4 bases, there was a span of 14 bases. The V gene's germline CDR1 is SGHRS and CDR2 YFSETQ. As DNA, the CDR3 is TGCGCCAGCAGCCCCCCAGGGATGTCAGAGACCCAGTACTTC. Amino acids: CASSPPGMSETQYF.

This clone was observed at least ten times. V is TRBV4-3 and J is TRBJ1-1, with 9 nucleotides matching TRBD1. Trimming cost V 1 base and J 0 bases; bases outside gene matches: 3. Germline V lookup: CDR1 LGHNA, CDR2 YSLEER. This CDR3 spans 16 amino acids. The CDR3 region has the DNA TGCGCCAGCAGCCAAGGGACAGGGGACATGAACACTGAAGCTTTCTTT. As protein: CASSQGTGDMNTEAFF.

This chain links TRBV18 with TRBJ2-1; 7 nucleotides match TRBD1. The germline V gene has CDR1 KGHSH and CDR2 LQKENI. The trim removed 2 bases at V and 6 bases at J, leaving 7 bases unmatched. The CDR3 runs to 15 residues. The CDR3 DNA reads TGTGCCAGCTCACCAGGGACAGTGAAGGCCAATGAGCAGTTCTTC. This sequence encodes CASSPGTVKANEQFF.

The chain employs TRBV19 and TRBJ1-4, with 7 nucleotides matching TRBD1. This CDR3 region has 15 residues. The V gene's germline CDR1 is LNHDA and CDR2 SQIVND (reference sequence). The trim removed 6 bases at V and 6 bases at J, leaving 10 bases unmatched. The CDR3 region is CASRQARDSYEKLFF. The CDR3 DNA sequence: TGTGCCAGTAGACAAGCCCGGGACAGCTATGAAAAACTGTTTTTT.

This rearrangement joins TRBV7-3 to TRBJ2-5; 7 positions agree with TRBD1. Germline V lookup: CDR1 SGHTA, CDR2 FQGTGA. The J segment lost 7 bases and the V segment lost 5 bases, leaving 7 bases of the junction unmatched. This CDR3 spans 13 amino acids. CDR3 bases: TGTGCCAGCAGCCCCGGGACAGAGGGGACCCAGTACTTC. This translates into CASSPGTEGTQYF.

This chain links TRBV14 with TRBJ1-2; D unresolved. This CDR3 is 14 amino acids long. Germline values: CDR1 SGHDN, CDR2 FVKESK. The ends were cut back, 0 bases at V and 8 bases at J, with 13 bases in the middle. This CDR3 is CASSQELWVGGYTF. CDR3 sequence (DNA): TGTGCCAGCAGCCAAGAACTCTGGGTGGGCGGCTACACCTTC.

The chain uses TRBV18 and TRBJ1-4; 9 bases are shared with TRBD1. Germline-derived CDR1 and CDR2 are KGHSH and LQKENI. V trimming: 6 bases; J trimming: 10 bases; junction bases outside the gene matches: 6. This CDR3 has 13 amino acids. The CDR3 nucleotides are TGTGCCAGCTCTTGGGACAGGGACGCAAAACTGTTTTTT. This sequence encodes CASSWDRDAKLFF. The full variable domain, with the rest looked up from reference TRBV18 and TRBJ1-4, is NAGVMQNPRHLVRRRGQEARLRCSPMKGHSHVYWYRQLPEEGLKFMVYLQKENIIDESGMPKERFSAEFPKEGPSILRIQQVVRGDSAAYFCASSWDRDAKLFFGSGTQLSVL.

The chain links TRBV19 to TRBJ2-2, with D perhaps matching TRBD1 (5 bases). The CDR3 consists of 15 residues. Germline V gene sequence: CDR1 LNHDA, CDR2 SQIVND (reference sequence). V was clipped by 0 bases and J by 3 bases, with 8 bases between them. CDR3: CASSIDPGYTGELFF. The DNA for the CDR3 is TGTGCCAGTAGTATAGACCCAGGGTACACCGGGGAGCTGTTTTTT.